This note documents a single T cell receptor beta chain sequence. Clones were sequenced by immunoSEQ multiplex PCR, and TCRdb holds only the in-frame ones, with some missing. There are about 150,000 clones in the sample; roughly three quarters occur only once, and approximately 6% lies in the top ten. The sample is drawn from a study of blood T cell repertoires in COVID-19. Deletions cut 1 base from V and 5 bases from J, with 11 bases between. The CDR3 length is 14 residues. Germline lookup yields CDR1 SGHTA and CDR2 FQGNSA. The sequence came from a woman in her forties or fifties who had recovered from COVID-19. The J gene is TRBJ1-1, the V gene TRBV7-2; D might be TRBD1 (5 bases). Sequencing used PBMCs or T cells enriched from blood (not recorded which). The CDR3 DNA sequence: TGTGCCAGCAGCTTAGTAAAGGGGTGGACTGAAGCTTTCTTT. This codes for CASSLVKGWTEAFF.